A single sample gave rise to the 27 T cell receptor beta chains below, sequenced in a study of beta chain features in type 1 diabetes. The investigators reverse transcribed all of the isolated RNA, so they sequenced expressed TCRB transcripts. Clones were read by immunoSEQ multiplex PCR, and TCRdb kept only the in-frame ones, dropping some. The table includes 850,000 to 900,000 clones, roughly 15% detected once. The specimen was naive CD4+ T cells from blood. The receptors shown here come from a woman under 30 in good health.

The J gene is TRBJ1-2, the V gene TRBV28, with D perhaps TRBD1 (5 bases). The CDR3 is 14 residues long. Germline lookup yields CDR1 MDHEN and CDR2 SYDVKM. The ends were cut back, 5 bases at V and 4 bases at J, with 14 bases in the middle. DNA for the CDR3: TGTGCCAGCAGTCCGCAGGGCGGGATCTATGGCTACACCTTC. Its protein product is CASSPQGGIYGYTF.

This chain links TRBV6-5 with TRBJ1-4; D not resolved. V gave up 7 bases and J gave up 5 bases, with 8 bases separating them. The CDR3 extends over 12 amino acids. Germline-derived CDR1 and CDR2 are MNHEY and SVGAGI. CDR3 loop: CASNERNEKLFF. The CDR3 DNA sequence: TGTGCCAGCAACGAGAGGAATGAAAAACTGTTTTTT.

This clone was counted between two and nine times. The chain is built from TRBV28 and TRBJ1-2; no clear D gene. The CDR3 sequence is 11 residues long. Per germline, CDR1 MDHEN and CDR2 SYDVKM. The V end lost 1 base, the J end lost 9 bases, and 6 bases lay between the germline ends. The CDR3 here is CASSLSYSYTF. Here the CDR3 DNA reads TGTGCCAGCAGTTTATCTTATAGCTACACCTTC.

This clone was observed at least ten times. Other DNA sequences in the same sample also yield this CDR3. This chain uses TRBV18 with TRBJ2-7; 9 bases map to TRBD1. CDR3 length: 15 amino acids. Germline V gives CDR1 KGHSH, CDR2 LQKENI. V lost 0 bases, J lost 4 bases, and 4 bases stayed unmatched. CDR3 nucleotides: TGTGCCAGCTCACCACCGGGACAGGGTGGGTACGAGCAGTACTTC. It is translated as CASSPPGQGGYEQYF.

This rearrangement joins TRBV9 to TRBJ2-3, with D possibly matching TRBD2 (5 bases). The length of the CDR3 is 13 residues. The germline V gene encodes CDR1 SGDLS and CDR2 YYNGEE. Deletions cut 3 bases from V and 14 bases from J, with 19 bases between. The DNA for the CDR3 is TGTGCCAGCAGCGGGGCAGACGGGGTTTTGCTGTATTTT. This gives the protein CASSGADGVLLYF.

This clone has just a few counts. CDR3 nucleotides: TGCAGCGTTGGACATACAGATACGCAGTATTTT. It yields the protein CSVGHTDTQYF. V is TRBV29-1 and J is TRBJ2-3; D remains unclear. The CDR3 sequence is 11 residues long. Deletions cut 4 bases from V and 3 bases from J, with 5 bases between. Germline CDR1 reads SQVTM; CDR2 reads ANQGSEA.

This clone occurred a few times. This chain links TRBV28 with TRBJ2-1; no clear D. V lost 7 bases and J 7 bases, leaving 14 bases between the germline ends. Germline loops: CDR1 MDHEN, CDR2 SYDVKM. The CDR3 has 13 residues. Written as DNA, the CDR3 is TGTGCCAGCAACAGTCAGGACGGGAATGAGCAGTTCTTC. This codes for CASNSQDGNEQFF.

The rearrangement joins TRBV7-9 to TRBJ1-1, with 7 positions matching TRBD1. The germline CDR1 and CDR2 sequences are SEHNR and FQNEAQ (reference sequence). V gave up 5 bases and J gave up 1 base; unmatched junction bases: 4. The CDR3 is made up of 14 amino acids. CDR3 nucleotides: TGTGCCAGCAGCCGCAACAGGGGGAACACTGAAGCTTTCTTT. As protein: CASSRNRGNTEAFF.

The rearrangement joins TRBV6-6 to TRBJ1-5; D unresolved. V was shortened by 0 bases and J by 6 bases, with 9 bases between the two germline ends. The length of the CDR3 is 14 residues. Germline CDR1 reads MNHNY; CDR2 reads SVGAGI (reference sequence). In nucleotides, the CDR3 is TGTGCCAGCAGTTACTCGTCGGGGTTTCAGCCCCAGCATTTT. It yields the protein CASSYSSGFQPQHF.

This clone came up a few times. The CDR3 sequence is CASSSLAGVNEQYF. The CDR3 bases are TGTGCCAGCAGTTCGTTAGCGGGAGTGAACGAGCAGTACTTC. The chain recombines TRBV28 with TRBJ2-7; TRBD2 agrees at 9 bases. Germline CDR1 MDHEN, CDR2 SYDVKM. The CDR3 has 14 residues. V lost 4 bases and J lost 5; bases outside the gene matches: 6.

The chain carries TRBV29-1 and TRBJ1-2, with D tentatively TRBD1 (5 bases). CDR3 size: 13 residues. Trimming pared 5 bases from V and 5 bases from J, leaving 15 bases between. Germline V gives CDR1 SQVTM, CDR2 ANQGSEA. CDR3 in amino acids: CSVWGVPGYGYTF. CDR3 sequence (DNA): TGCAGCGTTTGGGGGGTCCCGGGTTATGGCTACACCTTC.

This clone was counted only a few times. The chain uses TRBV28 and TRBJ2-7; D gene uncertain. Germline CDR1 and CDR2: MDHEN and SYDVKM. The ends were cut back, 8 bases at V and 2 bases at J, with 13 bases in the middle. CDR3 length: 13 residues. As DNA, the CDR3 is TGTGCCAGCCTACATAGGCTTACCTACGAGCAGTACTTC. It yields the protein CASLHRLTYEQYF. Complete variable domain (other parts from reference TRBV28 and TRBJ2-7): DVKVTQSSRYLVKRTGEKVFLECVQDMDHENMFWYRQDPGLGLRLIYFSYDVKMKEKGDIPEGYSVSREKKERFSLILESASTNQTSMYLCASLHRLTYEQYFGPGTRLTVT.

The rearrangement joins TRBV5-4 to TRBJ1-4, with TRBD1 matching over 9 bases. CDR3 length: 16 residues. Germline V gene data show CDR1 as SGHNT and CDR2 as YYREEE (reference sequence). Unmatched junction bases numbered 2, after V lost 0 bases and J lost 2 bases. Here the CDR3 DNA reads TGTGCCAGCAGCTTGGGGGGACAGGGTACTAATGAAAAACTGTTTTTT. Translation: CASSLGGQGTNEKLFF.

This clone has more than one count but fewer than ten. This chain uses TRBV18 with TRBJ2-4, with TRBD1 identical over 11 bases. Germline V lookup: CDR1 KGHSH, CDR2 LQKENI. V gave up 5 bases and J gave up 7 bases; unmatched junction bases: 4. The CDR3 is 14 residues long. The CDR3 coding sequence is TGTGCCAGCTCAGCGGACAGGGGGCTGAACATTCAGTACTTC. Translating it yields CASSADRGLNIQYF.

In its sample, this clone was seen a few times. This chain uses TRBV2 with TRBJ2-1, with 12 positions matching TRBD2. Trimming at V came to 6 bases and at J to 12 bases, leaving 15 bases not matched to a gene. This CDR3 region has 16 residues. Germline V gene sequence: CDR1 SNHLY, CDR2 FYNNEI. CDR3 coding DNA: TGTGCCAGCAGCCCCGGAGGGCTAGCGGGAGGGCTCGGGCAGTTCTTC. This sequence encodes CASSPGGLAGGLGQFF.

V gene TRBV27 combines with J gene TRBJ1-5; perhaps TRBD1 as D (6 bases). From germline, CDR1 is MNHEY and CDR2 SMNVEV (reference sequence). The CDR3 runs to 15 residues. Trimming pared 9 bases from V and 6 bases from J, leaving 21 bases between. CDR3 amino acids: CARYWISRGGQPQHF. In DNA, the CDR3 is TGTGCCAGGTATTGGATCAGCAGGGGAGGTCAGCCCCAGCATTTT.

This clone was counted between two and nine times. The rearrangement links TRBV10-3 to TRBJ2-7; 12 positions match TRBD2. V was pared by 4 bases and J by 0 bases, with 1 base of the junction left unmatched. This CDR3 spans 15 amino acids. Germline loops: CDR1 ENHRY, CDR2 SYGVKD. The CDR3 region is CAISGTSGTSYEQYF. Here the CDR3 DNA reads TGTGCCATCAGTGGGACTAGCGGGACCTCCTACGAGCAGTACTTC.

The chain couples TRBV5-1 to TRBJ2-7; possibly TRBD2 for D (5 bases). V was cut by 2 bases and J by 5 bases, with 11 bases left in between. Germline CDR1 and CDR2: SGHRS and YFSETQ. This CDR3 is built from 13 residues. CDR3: CASSFFEGDEQYF. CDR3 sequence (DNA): TGCGCCAGCAGCTTTTTCGAGGGTGACGAGCAGTACTTC.

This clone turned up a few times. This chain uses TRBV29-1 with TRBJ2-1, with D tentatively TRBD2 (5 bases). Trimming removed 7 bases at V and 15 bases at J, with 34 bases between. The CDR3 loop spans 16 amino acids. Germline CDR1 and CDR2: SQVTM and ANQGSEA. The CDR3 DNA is TGCAGCGCCGCACAAGCCCCCGAACTAGATATGAGGAGGTTGTTCTTC. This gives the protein CSAAQAPELDMRRLFF.

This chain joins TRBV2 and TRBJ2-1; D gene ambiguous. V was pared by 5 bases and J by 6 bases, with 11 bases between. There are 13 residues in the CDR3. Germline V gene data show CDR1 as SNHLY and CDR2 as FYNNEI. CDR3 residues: CASSLDETNEQFF. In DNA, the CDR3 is TGTGCCAGCAGTTTGGACGAGACCAATGAGCAGTTCTTC.

This CDR3 reads CACNRQGAYEKLFF. CDR3 in DNA: TGTGCCTGCAATCGCCAGGGGGCTTATGAAAAACTGTTTTTT. The V and J genes are TRBV2 and TRBJ1-4; 8 bases match TRBD1. The J segment lost 6 bases and the V segment lost 11 bases, leaving 11 bases of the junction unmatched. The CDR3 has 14 amino acids. Germline V lookup: CDR1 SNHLY, CDR2 FYNNEI.

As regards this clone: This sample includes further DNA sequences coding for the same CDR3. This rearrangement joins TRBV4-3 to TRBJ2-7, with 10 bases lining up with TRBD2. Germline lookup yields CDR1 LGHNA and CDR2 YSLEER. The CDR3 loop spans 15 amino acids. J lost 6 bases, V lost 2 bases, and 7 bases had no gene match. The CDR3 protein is CASSQQGTSVREQYF. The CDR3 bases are TGCGCCAGCAGCCAACAAGGGACTAGCGTCCGCGAGCAGTACTTC.

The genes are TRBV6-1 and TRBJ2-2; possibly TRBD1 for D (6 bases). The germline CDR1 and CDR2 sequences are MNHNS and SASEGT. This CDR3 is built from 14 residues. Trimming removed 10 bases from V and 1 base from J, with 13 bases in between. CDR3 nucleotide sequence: TGTGCCATCCGGGACAACAAGAACACCGGGGAGCTGTTTTTT. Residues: CAIRDNKNTGELFF.

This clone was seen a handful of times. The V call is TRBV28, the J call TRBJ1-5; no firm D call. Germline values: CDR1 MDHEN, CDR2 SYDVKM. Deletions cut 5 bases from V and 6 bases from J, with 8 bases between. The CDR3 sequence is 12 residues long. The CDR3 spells CASSPSGQPQHF. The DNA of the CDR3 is TGTGCCAGCAGTCCATCAGGTCAGCCCCAGCATTTT.

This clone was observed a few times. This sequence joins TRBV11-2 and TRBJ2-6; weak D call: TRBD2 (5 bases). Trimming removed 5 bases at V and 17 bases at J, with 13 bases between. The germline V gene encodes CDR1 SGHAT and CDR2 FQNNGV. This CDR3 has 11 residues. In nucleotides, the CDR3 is TGTGCCAGCAGCCCCCGAGAGGGTATGACTTTC. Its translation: CASSPREGMTF.

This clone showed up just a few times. CDR3 nucleotides: TGTGCCATCAGTGGACACCTCAACACTGAAGCTTTCTTT. Translation: CAISGHLNTEAFF. The V call is TRBV10-3, the J call TRBJ1-1; D is uncertain. Germline CDR1 reads ENHRY; CDR2 reads SYGVKD. CDR3 length: 13 amino acids. Trimming removed 4 bases from V and 2 bases from J, with 8 bases in between.

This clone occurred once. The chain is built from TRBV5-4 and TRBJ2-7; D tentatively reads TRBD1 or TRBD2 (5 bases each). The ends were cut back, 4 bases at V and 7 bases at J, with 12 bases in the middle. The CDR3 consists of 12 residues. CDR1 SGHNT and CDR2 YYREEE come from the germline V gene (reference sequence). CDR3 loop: CASSPGTGEQYF. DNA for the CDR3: TGTGCCAGCAGCCCAGGGACCGGGGAGCAGTACTTC.